One and the same sample provided the 19 T cell receptor beta chains below, sequenced in a study of Ad26.COV2.S vaccination and SARS-CoV-2 variants. Profiling relied on immunoSEQ multiplex PCR, and the TCRdb table lists in-frame clones only, not all of them. The sample yields a few hundred thousand clones, about 90% seen once. The treatment is: some 20 received Ad26.COV2.S at low or high dose, single or two shots; roughly five received placebo; per-sample allocation not given. Samples were taken on day 63 after the first vaccine or placebo injection. Sequencing used peripheral blood, obtained in a trial of Ad26.COV2.S vaccine versus placebo. All receptors derive from a person between 18 and 65 years old who received the Ad26.COV2.S COVID-19 vaccine or a placebo.

V gene TRBV18 combines with J gene TRBJ2-7; TRBD1 agrees at 8 bases. The germline V gene encodes CDR1 KGHSH and CDR2 LQKENI. The CDR3 consists of 14 residues. V was clipped by 6 bases and J by 2 bases; unmatched bases: 6. The CDR3 bases are TGTGCCAGCTCCGCTGGACAGGGAACCTACGAGCAGTACTTC. This translates into CASSAGQGTYEQYF.

The chain combines TRBV3-1 (or the pseudogene TRBV3-2) with TRBJ2-2, with no clear D. The CDR3 loop spans 15 amino acids. Germline CDR1 is LGHDT and CDR2 is YNNKEL (reference sequence). V lost 1 base and J 0 bases, leaving 6 bases between the germline ends. This CDR3 is CASSQGAANTGELFF. In nucleotides, the CDR3 is TGTGCCAGCAGCCAAGGGGCGGCGAACACCGGGGAGCTGTTTTTT.

The chain employs TRBV7-2 and TRBJ2-3; TRBD2 agrees at 11 bases. CDR1 and CDR2 from the germline V gene are SGHTA and FQGNSA. With 2 bases clipped from V and 6 bases from J, the junction kept 10 bases outside the gene matches. CDR3 size: 17 residues. CDR3 nucleotides: TGTGCCAGCAGCTTATTAGTGGGGGGACTAGCGGCGGATACGCAGTATTTT. This translates into CASSLLVGGLAADTQYF.

J is TRBJ2-7 and V is TRBV28; 11 positions match TRBD2. The junction had 6 bases not matched to a gene; V was cut back by 2 bases and J by 3 bases. CDR1 MDHEN and CDR2 SYDVKM come from the germline V gene. The CDR3 is 16 residues long. The CDR3 region is CASSLVAGGFYYEQYF. DNA for the CDR3: TGTGCCAGCAGTTTAGTAGCGGGAGGGTTCTACTACGAGCAGTACTTC. Drawing the rest from reference TRBV28 and TRBJ2-7, the complete variable domain is DVKVTQSSRYLVKRTGEKVFLECVQDMDHENMFWYRQDPGLGLRLIYFSYDVKMKEKGDIPEGYSVSREKKERFSLILESASTNQTSMYLCASSLVAGGFYYEQYFGPGTRLTVT.

The V and J genes are TRBV4-1 and TRBJ1-4; a weak D match, TRBD1 (6 bases). There are 15 residues in the CDR3. Trimming stripped 5 bases from V and 8 bases from J, with 18 bases between. Germline CDR1 reads MGHRA; CDR2 reads YSYEKL. The CDR3 loop reads CASSSPKGVGEKLFF. The CDR3 bases are TGCGCCAGCAGCTCGCCGAAGGGGGTAGGGGAAAAACTGTTTTTT.

CDR3 nucleotides: TGTGCCAGCAGCCTGCGGCAAACTACGCCGCACGAGCAGTACTTC. Protein sequence: CASSLRQTTPHEQYF. This rearrangement joins TRBV7-6 to TRBJ2-7; D gene unclear. The CDR3 spans 15 residues. The germline gives CDR1 SGHVS, CDR2 FNYEAQ. Trimming removed 5 bases at V and 5 bases at J, with 19 bases between. The whole variable domain, filled in from reference TRBV7-6 and TRBJ2-7, reads GAGVSQSPRYKVTKRGQDVALRCDPISGHVSLYWYRQALGQGPEFLTYFNYEAQQDKSGLPNDRFSAERPEGSISTLTIQRTEQRDSAMYRCASSLRQTTPHEQYFGPGTRLTVT.

DNA of the CDR3: TGTGCCAGCAGCAACAGGGTAGCTAACTATGGCTACACCTTC. It is translated as CASSNRVANYGYTF. The chain employs TRBV6-6 and TRBJ1-2; a possible D gene is TRBD1 (6 bases). There are 14 residues in the CDR3. The germline V and J ends were trimmed by 6 bases and 0 bases, with 11 bases remaining between them. The germline V gene has CDR1 MNHNY and CDR2 SVGAGI (reference sequence).

V is TRBV5-1 and J is TRBJ2-3, with a possible D match to TRBD2 (5 bases). Per germline, CDR1 SGHRS and CDR2 YFSETQ. V dropped 4 bases and J dropped 0 bases, with 12 bases sitting between them. CDR3 length equals 15 residues. In nucleotides, the CDR3 is TGCGCCAGCAGCCCACAGAGGACTAGCACAGATACGCAGTATTTT. It is translated as CASSPQRTSTDTQYF. Variable domain in full (rest from reference TRBV5-1 and TRBJ2-3): KAGVTQTPRYLIKTRGQQVTLSCSPISGHRSVSWYQQTPGQGLQFLFEYFSETQRNKGNFPGRFSGRQFSNSRSEMNVSTLELGDSALYLCASSPQRTSTDTQYFGPGTRLTVL.

The V and J genes are TRBV19 and TRBJ2-3; 7 bases agree with TRBD1. CDR1 LNHDA and CDR2 SQIVND come from the germline V gene (reference sequence). The length of the CDR3 is 14 residues. After removal of 5 bases from V and 2 bases from J, the junction contained 4 bases not matched to a gene. CDR3: CASSSGTVTDTQYF. The CDR3 bases are TGTGCCAGTAGTTCCGGGACAGTCACAGATACGCAGTATTTT. Full variable domain (outside the CDR3, taken from reference TRBV19 and TRBJ2-3): DGGITQSPKYLFRKEGQNVTLSCEQNLNHDAMYWYRQDPGQGLRLIYYSQIVNDFQKGDIAEGYSVSREKKESFPLTVTSAQKNPTAFYLCASSSGTVTDTQYFGPGTRLTVL.

V usage is TRBV7-9 and J usage is TRBJ1-1; D is possibly TRBD1 (6 bases). Germline CDR1 and CDR2: SEHNR and FQNEAQ (reference sequence). This CDR3 comprises 15 residues. V was shortened by 5 bases and J by 2 bases, with 15 bases between the two germline ends. Here the CDR3 DNA reads TGTGCCAGCAGCCTCGCACAGGGATTCAACACTGAAGCTTTCTTT. It yields the protein CASSLAQGFNTEAFF.

The CDR3 region has the DNA TGTGCCAGCAGTTACGGCGGGAGGGCCAGAGATACGCAGTATTTT. As protein: CASSYGGRARDTQYF. The rearrangement links TRBV6-5 to TRBJ2-3; 9 positions match TRBD2. Germline V gene lookup returns CDR1 MNHEY and CDR2 SVGAGI. V gave up 2 bases and J gave up 5 bases; unmatched junction bases: 5. The CDR3 length is 15 residues.

This chain links TRBV9 with TRBJ2-1, with TRBD1 as a possible D gene (5 bases). CDR3 length equals 16 residues. The V end was cut by 1 base, the J end by 8 bases, with 19 bases between. Germline CDR1 reads SGDLS; CDR2 reads YYNGEE. The CDR3 sequence is CASSVLAVSGLYEQFF. The CDR3 DNA follows: TGTGCCAGCAGCGTATTAGCAGTTTCAGGGTTGTATGAGCAGTTCTTC.

Details on this clone: Within the sample, other DNA sequences also encode this same CDR3. V and J are TRBV12-3 or TRBV12-4 and TRBJ1-1; tentative D call: TRBD1 (6 bases). There are 13 residues in the CDR3. V was shortened by 2 bases and J by 4 bases, with 8 bases between the two germline ends. This CDR3 reads CASSLKGGTEAFF. Here the CDR3 DNA reads TGTGCCAGCAGTTTAAAGGGGGGCACTGAAGCTTTCTTT.

V usage is TRBV12-3 or TRBV12-4 and J usage is TRBJ1-2, with D uncertain. This CDR3 has 13 residues. V lost 2 bases and J 6 bases, leaving 10 bases between the germline ends. The CDR3 sequence: CASSLRQVHGYTF. The CDR3 bases are TGTGCCAGCAGTTTAAGGCAGGTCCATGGCTACACCTTC.

V usage is TRBV4-3 and J usage is TRBJ1-1; D remains ambiguous. There are 14 residues in the CDR3. Looked up from germline, CDR1 is LGHNA and CDR2 is YSLEER. V was cut by 0 bases and J by 0 bases, with 5 bases left in between. The CDR3 region is CASSQEPMNTEAFF. The DNA for the CDR3 is TGCGCCAGCAGCCAAGAACCTATGAACACTGAAGCTTTCTTT.

The rearrangement links TRBV5-6 to TRBJ1-1; D remains unclear. Trimming took 4 bases from V and 1 from J, leaving 14 bases between them. The CDR3 runs 15 residues. Germline V gene sequence: CDR1 SGHDT, CDR2 YYEEEE. The chain's CDR3 is CASSPLPTGNTEAFF. The CDR3 region has the DNA TGTGCCAGCAGCCCCCTCCCGACGGGGAACACTGAAGCTTTCTTT.

V and J are TRBV19 and TRBJ1-1; D gene ambiguous. The ends were cut back, 3 bases at V and 3 bases at J, with 14 bases in the middle. The CDR3 extends over 15 amino acids. Germline assignment: CDR1 LNHDA and CDR2 SQIVND (reference sequence). The CDR3 sequence is CASSMTPLLDTEAFF. CDR3 nucleotide sequence: TGTGCCAGTAGTATGACACCGCTCCTGGACACTGAAGCTTTCTTT.

V gene TRBV5-8 combines with J gene TRBJ2-7, with TRBD2 matching 7 bases. Looked up from germline, CDR1 is SGHTS and CDR2 is YDEGEE. Trimming at V came to 0 bases and at J to 2 bases, leaving 5 bases not matched to a gene. The CDR3 loop spans 15 amino acids. CDR3 residues: CASSLEPSGTYEQYF. In DNA form, the CDR3 reads TGTGCCAGCAGCTTGGAGCCTAGCGGAACCTACGAGCAGTACTTC.

This chain uses TRBV6-6 with TRBJ1-2; possible D gene TRBD1, 5 bases. CDR1 is MNHNY, CDR2 SVGAGI, per germline (reference sequence). CDR3 length: 12 amino acids. Trimming cost V 7 bases and J 8 bases, with 14 bases left between them. As DNA, the CDR3 is TGTGCCAGCACCGCGGTCGGGGACGGCTACACCTTC. This translates into CASTAVGDGYTF.